This is a list of T cell receptor beta chains from one sample in a study of molecular identifiers for immune sequencing clone quantification. One entry per CDR3 protein results from TCRdb running MiXCR on the PCR reads. This table has about 630,000 distinct CDR3 sequences, 25% appearing once. The sequencing input was naive CD8+ T cells from blood, with Jurkat cell RNA spiked in. These receptors were obtained from a human donor in good health. Some libraries in this study had Jurkat cell RNA spiked in. The CDR3 runs from the conserved cysteine through the conserved F or W. The order of the fields is V gene, clone size, J gene, D gene, CDR3 length, CDR3 protein, CDR3 DNA. D genes are given only for firm matches. Where a row states a size, it is once, few, many or the class of an expanded clone; other rows omit it.

v_gene: TRBV4-3; abundance: many; j_gene: TRBJ2-3; d_gene: .; len: 13; CDR3aa: CASSPDSTDTQYF; CDR3nt: TGCGCCAGCAGCCCCGATTCCACAGATACGCAGTATTTT
v_gene: TRBV28; abundance: .; j_gene: TRBJ2-1; d_gene: TRBD2; len: 13; CDR3aa: CASSSGLAGEQFF; CDR3nt: TGTGCCAGCAGTTCTGGACTAGCGGGAGAGCAGTTCTTC
v_gene: TRBV7-2; abundance: many; j_gene: TRBJ2-6; d_gene: .; len: 15; CDR3aa: CASSLIGPLANVLTF; CDR3nt: TGTGCCAGCAGTCTCATCGGACCTCTCGCCAACGTCCTGACTTTC
v_gene: TRBV7-9; abundance: .; j_gene: TRBJ2-5; d_gene: TRBD1; len: 15; CDR3aa: CASSVPGTGKETQYF; CDR3nt: TGTGCCAGCAGCGTACCCGGGACAGGGAAAGAGACCCAGTACTTC
v_gene: TRBV6-5; abundance: few; j_gene: TRBJ1-6; d_gene: .; len: 16; CDR3aa: CASRARVSSYNSPLHF; CDR3nt: TGTGCCAGCAGAGCCAGGGTCAGCTCCTATAATTCACCCCTCCACTTT
v_gene: TRBV12-3/TRBV12-4; abundance: many; j_gene: TRBJ2-2; d_gene: .; len: 14; CDR3aa: CASSPIGVAGELFF; CDR3nt: TGTGCCAGCAGCCCCATCGGGGTCGCCGGGGAGCTGTTTTTT
v_gene: TRBV27; abundance: few; j_gene: TRBJ2-7; d_gene: .; len: 16; CDR3aa: CASSPIGQGAVYEQYF; CDR3nt: TGTGCCAGCAGTCCTATCGGGCAGGGCGCGGTCTACGAGCAGTACTTC
v_gene: TRBV24-1; abundance: .; j_gene: TRBJ2-5; d_gene: .; len: 13; CDR3aa: CATSDRMKETQYF; CDR3nt: TGTGCCACCAGTGACCGGATGAAAGAGACCCAGTACTTC
v_gene: TRBV24-1; abundance: many; j_gene: TRBJ2-3; d_gene: .; len: 17; CDR3aa: CATSESDRYGATDTQYF; CDR3nt: TGTGCCACCAGTGAATCGGACAGATACGGGGCCACAGATACGCAGTATTTT
v_gene: TRBV6-6; abundance: few; j_gene: TRBJ2-2; d_gene: .; len: 16; CDR3aa: CASSYNGPASSGELFF; CDR3nt: TGTGCCAGCAGTTACAACGGCCCGGCGTCATCCGGGGAGCTGTTTTTT
v_gene: TRBV19; abundance: few; j_gene: TRBJ2-7; d_gene: .; len: 13; CDR3aa: CASSIAVDYEQYF; CDR3nt: TGTGCCAGTAGTATAGCCGTGGACTACGAGCAGTACTTC
v_gene: TRBV11-2; abundance: .; j_gene: TRBJ1-6; d_gene: .; len: 16; CDR3aa: CASSLLPGLYNSPLHF; CDR3nt: TGTGCCAGCAGCCTACTCCCGGGACTGTATAATTCACCCCTCCACTTT
v_gene: TRBV11-2; abundance: .; j_gene: TRBJ2-7; d_gene: .; len: 12; CDR3aa: CASSSISYEQCF; CDR3nt: TGTGCCAGCAGCTCCATTTCCTACGAGCAGTGCTTC
v_gene: TRBV11-2; abundance: few; j_gene: TRBJ2-1; d_gene: TRBD2; len: 14; CDR3aa: CASSLYGGAVEQFF; CDR3nt: TGTGCCAGCAGCTTATACGGGGGGGCCGTTGAGCAGTTCTTC
v_gene: TRBV7-9; abundance: few; j_gene: TRBJ2-5; d_gene: .; len: 15; CDR3aa: CASSLEPGYQETQYF; CDR3nt: TGTGCCAGCAGCTTAGAGCCAGGATACCAAGAGACCCAGTACTTC
v_gene: TRBV12-3/TRBV12-4; abundance: .; j_gene: TRBJ1-2; d_gene: TRBD1; len: 15; CDR3aa: CASILGQAANYGYTF; CDR3nt: TGTGCCAGCATTCTCGGACAGGCAGCTAACTATGGCTACACCTTC
v_gene: TRBV7-2; abundance: many; j_gene: TRBJ2-2; d_gene: TRBD2; len: 15; CDR3aa: CASSYTSDDTGELFF; CDR3nt: TGTGCCAGCAGCTATACTAGCGATGACACCGGGGAGCTGTTTTTT
v_gene: TRBV28; abundance: many; j_gene: TRBJ2-5; d_gene: .; len: 14; CDR3aa: CASSLTTGTETQYF; CDR3nt: TGTGCCAGCAGTTTAACGACGGGGACAGAGACCCAGTACTTC
v_gene: TRBV5-1; abundance: .; j_gene: TRBJ2-3; d_gene: TRBD1; len: 16; CDR3aa: CASSVGQGLLTDTQYF; CDR3nt: TGCGCCAGCAGCGTAGGACAGGGGTTGCTCACAGATACGCAGTATTTT
v_gene: TRBV7-7; abundance: .; j_gene: TRBJ2-5; d_gene: TRBD1; len: 14; CDR3aa: CASSLVQGAETQYF; CDR3nt: TGTGCCAGCAGCTTAGTGCAGGGGGCAGAGACCCAGTACTTC
v_gene: TRBV20-1; abundance: many; j_gene: TRBJ2-7; d_gene: .; len: 12; CDR3aa: CSAISTYYEQYF; CDR3nt: TGCAGTGCTATTAGTACTTACTACGAGCAGTACTTC
v_gene: TRBV28; abundance: .; j_gene: TRBJ1-5; d_gene: .; len: 17; CDR3aa: CASSLGFGGSSNQPQHF; CDR3nt: TGTGCCAGCAGTTTAGGGTTTGGAGGGTCCAGCAATCAGCCCCAGCATTTT
v_gene: TRBV5-4; abundance: many; j_gene: TRBJ2-1; d_gene: .; len: 12; CDR3aa: CASSFGNNEQFF; CDR3nt: TGTGCCAGCAGCTTTGGGAACAATGAGCAGTTCTTC
v_gene: TRBV11-1; abundance: few; j_gene: TRBJ2-3; d_gene: .; len: 12; CDR3aa: CASSQKGDTQYF; CDR3nt: TGTGCCAGCAGTCAAAAGGGAGATACGCAGTATTTT
v_gene: TRBV12-3/TRBV12-4; abundance: few; j_gene: TRBJ2-1; d_gene: .; len: 13; CDR3aa: CATEDSSFNEQFF; CDR3nt: TGTGCCACCGAGGACAGCTCTTTCAATGAGCAGTTCTTC
v_gene: TRBV13; abundance: many; j_gene: TRBJ2-4; d_gene: .; len: 13; CDR3aa: CASSLVSRNIQYF; CDR3nt: TGTGCCAGCAGCTTAGTTTCGCGAAACATTCAGTACTTC
v_gene: TRBV6-2/TRBV6-3; abundance: few; j_gene: TRBJ2-7; d_gene: TRBD1; len: 16; CDR3aa: CASSYLPRQGSYEQYF; CDR3nt: TGTGCCAGCAGTTACCTCCCGCGACAGGGGAGCTACGAGCAGTACTTC
v_gene: TRBV9; abundance: many; j_gene: TRBJ1-1; d_gene: TRBD1; len: 14; CDR3aa: CASSGQGMNTEAFF; CDR3nt: TGTGCCAGCTCCGGACAGGGTATGAACACTGAAGCTTTCTTT
v_gene: TRBV10-3; abundance: few; j_gene: TRBJ2-7; d_gene: .; len: 13; CDR3aa: CAISEGPSYEQYF; CDR3nt: TGTGCCATCAGTGAGGGCCCCTCCTACGAGCAGTACTTC
v_gene: TRBV6-2/TRBV6-3; abundance: .; j_gene: TRBJ2-7; d_gene: TRBD2; len: 16; CDR3aa: CASSYVLAGARGEQYF; CDR3nt: TGTGCCAGCAGTTATGTCCTAGCGGGGGCGCGTGGCGAGCAGTACTTC
v_gene: TRBV9; abundance: many; j_gene: TRBJ1-1; d_gene: .; len: 12; CDR3aa: CASSVDSGEAFF; CDR3nt: TGTGCCAGCAGCGTAGATTCCGGTGAAGCTTTCTTT
v_gene: TRBV12-3/TRBV12-4; abundance: .; j_gene: TRBJ2-1; d_gene: .; len: 15; CDR3aa: CASSINSLVYNEQFF; CDR3nt: TGTGCCAGCAGTATTAATTCCCTAGTCTACAATGAGCAGTTCTTC
v_gene: TRBV29-1; abundance: few; j_gene: TRBJ2-7; d_gene: .; len: 12; CDR3aa: CSAGPSSYEQYF; CDR3nt: TGCAGCGCCGGACCAAGCTCCTACGAGCAGTACTTC
v_gene: TRBV4-3; abundance: many; j_gene: TRBJ1-2; d_gene: .; len: 15; CDR3aa: CASSQDPGTAHGYTF; CDR3nt: TGCGCCAGCAGCCAAGACCCTGGGACCGCTCATGGCTACACCTTC
v_gene: TRBV12-3/TRBV12-4; abundance: many; j_gene: TRBJ1-5; d_gene: .; len: 18; CDR3aa: CASSPIDPLGSSNQPQHF; CDR3nt: TGTGCCAGCAGTCCAATTGACCCACTGGGGTCAAGCAATCAGCCCCAGCATTTT
v_gene: TRBV2; abundance: few; j_gene: TRBJ2-7; d_gene: .; len: 12; CDR3aa: CASMGEGAEQYF; CDR3nt: TGTGCCAGCATGGGGGAGGGGGCCGAGCAGTACTTC